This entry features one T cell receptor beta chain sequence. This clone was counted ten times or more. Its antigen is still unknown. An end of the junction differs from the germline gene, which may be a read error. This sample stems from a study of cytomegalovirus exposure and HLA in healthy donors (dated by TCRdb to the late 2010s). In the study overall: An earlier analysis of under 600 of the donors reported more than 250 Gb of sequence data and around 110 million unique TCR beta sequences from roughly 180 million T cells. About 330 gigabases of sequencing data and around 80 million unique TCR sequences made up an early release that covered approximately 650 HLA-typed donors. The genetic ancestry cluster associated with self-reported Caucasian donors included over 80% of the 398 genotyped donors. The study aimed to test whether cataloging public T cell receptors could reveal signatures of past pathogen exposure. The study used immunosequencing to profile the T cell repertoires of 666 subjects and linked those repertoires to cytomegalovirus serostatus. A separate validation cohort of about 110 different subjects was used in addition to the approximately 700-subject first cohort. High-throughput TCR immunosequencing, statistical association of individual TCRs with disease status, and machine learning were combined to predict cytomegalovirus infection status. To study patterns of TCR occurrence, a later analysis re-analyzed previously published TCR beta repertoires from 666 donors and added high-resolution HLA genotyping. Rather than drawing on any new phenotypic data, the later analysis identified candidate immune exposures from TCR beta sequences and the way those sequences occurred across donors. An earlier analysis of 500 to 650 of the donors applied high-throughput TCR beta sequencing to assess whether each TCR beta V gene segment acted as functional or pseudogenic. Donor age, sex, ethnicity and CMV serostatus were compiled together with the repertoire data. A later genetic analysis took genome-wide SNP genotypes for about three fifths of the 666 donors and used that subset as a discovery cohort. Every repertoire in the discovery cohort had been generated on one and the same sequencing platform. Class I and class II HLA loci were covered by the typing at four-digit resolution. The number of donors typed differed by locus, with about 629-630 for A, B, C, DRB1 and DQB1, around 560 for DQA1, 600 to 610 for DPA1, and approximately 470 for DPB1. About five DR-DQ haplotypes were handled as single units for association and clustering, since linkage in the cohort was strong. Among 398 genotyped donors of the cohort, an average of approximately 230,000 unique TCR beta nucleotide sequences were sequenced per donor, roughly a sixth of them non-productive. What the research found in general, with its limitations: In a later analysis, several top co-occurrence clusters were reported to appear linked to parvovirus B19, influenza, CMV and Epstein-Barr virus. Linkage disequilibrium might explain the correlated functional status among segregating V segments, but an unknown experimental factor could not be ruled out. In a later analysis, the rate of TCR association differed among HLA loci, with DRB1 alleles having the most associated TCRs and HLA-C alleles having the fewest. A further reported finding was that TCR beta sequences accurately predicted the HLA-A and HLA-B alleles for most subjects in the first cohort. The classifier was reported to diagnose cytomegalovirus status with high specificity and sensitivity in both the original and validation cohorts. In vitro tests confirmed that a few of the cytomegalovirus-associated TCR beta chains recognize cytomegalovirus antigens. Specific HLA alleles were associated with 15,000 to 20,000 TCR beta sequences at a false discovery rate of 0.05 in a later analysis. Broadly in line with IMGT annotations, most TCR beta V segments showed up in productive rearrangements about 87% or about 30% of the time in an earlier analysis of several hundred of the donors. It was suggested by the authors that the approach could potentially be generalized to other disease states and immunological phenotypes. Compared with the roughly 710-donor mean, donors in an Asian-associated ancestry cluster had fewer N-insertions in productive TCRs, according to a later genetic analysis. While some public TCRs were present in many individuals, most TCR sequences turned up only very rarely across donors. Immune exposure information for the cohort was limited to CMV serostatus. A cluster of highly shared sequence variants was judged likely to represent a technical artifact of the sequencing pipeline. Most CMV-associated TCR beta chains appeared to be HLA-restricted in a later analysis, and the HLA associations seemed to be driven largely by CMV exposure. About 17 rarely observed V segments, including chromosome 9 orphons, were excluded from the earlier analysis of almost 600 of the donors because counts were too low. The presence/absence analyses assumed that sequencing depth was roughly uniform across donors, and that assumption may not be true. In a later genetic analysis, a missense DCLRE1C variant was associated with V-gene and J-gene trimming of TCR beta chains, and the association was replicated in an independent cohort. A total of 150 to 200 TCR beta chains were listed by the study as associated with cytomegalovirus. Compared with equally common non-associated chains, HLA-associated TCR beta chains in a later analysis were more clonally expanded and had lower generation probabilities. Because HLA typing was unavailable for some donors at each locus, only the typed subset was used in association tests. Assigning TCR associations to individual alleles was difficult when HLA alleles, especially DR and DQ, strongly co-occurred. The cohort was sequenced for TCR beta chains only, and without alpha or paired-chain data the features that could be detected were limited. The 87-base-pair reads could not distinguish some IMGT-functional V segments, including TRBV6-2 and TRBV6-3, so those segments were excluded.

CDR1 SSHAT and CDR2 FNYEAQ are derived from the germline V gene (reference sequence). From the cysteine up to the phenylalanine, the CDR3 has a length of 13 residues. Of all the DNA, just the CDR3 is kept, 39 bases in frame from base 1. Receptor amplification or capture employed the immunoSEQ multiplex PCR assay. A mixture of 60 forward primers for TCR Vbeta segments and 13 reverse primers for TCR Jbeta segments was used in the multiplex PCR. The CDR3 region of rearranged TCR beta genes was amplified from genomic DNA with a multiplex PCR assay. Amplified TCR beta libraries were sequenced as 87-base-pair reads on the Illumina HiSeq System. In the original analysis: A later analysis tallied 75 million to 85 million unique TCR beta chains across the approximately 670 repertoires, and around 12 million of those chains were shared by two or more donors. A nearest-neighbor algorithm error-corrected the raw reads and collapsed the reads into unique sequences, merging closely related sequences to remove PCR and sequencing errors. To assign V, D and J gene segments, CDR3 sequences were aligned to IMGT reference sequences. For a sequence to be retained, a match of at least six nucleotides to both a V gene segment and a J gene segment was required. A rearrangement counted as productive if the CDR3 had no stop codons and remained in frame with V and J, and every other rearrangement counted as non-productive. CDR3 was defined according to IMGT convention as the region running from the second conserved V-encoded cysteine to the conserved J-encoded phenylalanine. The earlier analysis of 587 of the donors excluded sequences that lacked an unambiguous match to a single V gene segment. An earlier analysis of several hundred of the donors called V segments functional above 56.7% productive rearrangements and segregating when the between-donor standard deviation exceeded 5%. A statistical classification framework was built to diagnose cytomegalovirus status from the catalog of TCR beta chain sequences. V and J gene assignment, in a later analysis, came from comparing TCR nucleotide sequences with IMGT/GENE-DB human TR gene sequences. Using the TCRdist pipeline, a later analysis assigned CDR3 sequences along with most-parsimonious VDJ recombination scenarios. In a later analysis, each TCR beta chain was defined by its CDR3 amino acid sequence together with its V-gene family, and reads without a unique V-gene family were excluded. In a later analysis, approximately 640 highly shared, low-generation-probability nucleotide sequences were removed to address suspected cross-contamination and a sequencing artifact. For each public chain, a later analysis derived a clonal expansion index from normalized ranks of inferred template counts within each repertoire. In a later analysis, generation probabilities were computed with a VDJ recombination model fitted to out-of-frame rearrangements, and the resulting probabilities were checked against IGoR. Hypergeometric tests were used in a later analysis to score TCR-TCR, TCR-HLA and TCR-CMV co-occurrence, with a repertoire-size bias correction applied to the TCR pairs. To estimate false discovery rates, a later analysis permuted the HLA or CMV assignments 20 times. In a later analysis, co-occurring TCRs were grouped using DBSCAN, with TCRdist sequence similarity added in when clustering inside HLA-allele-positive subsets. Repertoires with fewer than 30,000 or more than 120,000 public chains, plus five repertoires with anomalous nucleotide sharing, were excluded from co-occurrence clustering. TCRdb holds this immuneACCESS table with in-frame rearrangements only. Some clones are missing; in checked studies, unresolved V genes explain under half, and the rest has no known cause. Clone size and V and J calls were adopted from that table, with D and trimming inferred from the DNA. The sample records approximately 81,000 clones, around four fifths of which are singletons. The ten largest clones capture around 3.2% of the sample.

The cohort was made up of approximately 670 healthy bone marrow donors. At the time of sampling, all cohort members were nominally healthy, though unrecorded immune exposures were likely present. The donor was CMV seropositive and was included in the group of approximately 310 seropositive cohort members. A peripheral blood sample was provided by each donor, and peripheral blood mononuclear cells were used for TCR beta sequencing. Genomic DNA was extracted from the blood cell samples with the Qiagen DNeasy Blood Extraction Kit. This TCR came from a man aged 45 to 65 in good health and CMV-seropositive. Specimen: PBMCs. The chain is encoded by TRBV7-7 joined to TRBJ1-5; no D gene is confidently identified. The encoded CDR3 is CASSFVYNQPQHF. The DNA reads TGTGCTAGCAGCTTCGTATACAATCAGCCCCAGCATTTT.